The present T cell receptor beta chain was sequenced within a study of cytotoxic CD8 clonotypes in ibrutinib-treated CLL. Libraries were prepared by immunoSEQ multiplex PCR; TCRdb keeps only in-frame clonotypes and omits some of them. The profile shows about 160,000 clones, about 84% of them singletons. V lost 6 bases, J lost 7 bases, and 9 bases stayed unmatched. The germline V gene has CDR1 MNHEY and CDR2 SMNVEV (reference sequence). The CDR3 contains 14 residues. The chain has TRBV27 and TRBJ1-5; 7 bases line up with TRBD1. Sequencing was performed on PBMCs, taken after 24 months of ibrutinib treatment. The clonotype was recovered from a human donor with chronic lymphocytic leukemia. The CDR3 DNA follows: TGTGCCAGCAGACCGGGACAGTTAGGACAGCCCCAGCATTTT. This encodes CASRPGQLGQPQHF.